The 20 T cell receptor beta chains below were found in one sample sequenced in a study of shared clonotypes between healthy human individuals. In the naive CD8 group, cells lacked CD45RO and were positively selected for CCR7, so terminally differentiated effector memory CD45RA+ cells were left out. Method: immunoSEQ multiplex PCR; TCRdb's copy keeps in-frame clones and lacks some. The sample comprises about 1,800,000 clones, around 96% of which are singletons, and approximately 1.2% rests with the top ten. Sequenced: naive CD8+ T cells sorted from blood. All receptors derive from a young man in good health.

This chain links TRBV6-5 with TRBJ2-7; D is perhaps TRBD2 (5 bases). CDR1 is MNHEY, CDR2 SVGAGI, per germline. Trimming left V 0 bases short and J 5 bases short, with 14 bases between. The CDR3 totals 15 residues. CDR3 sequence (DNA): TGTGCCAGCAGTTACTCGGGCCAGGTCGGGGACGAGCAGTACTTC. This translates into CASSYSGQVGDEQYF.

The rearrangement joins TRBV27 to TRBJ2-5, with 8 nucleotides matching TRBD2. Germline assignment: CDR1 MNHEY and CDR2 SMNVEV (reference sequence). J gave up 5 bases and V 4 bases, and 6 bases lay outside the gene matches. The CDR3 runs 14 residues. The CDR3 is CASSSGTRGETQYF. The CDR3 nucleotides are TGTGCCAGCAGTTCCGGGACTAGGGGTGAGACCCAGTACTTC.

Concerning this clone itself: The same CDR3 also results from other DNA sequences found in this sample. The chain recombines TRBV4-1 with TRBJ2-7; D gene uncertain. There are 14 residues in the CDR3. The germline V and J ends were trimmed by 1 base and 3 bases, with 10 bases remaining between them. The germline V gene has CDR1 MGHRA and CDR2 YSYEKL. The CDR3 loop reads CASSQVTGYYEQYF. In DNA form, the CDR3 reads TGCGCCAGCAGCCAAGTGACGGGCTACTACGAGCAGTACTTC.

The chain employs TRBV6-4 and TRBJ2-1, with unresolved D. The CDR3 is 14 residues long. Germline V CDR1 and CDR2: MRHNA, SNTAGT. Trimming cost V 3 bases and J 7 bases, with 13 bases left between them. CDR3 coding DNA: TGTGCCAGCAGTGATAACGCTTTTGAGAATGAGCAGTTCTTC. Its protein product is CASSDNAFENEQFF.

This clone occurred once. CDR3 protein: CASGGQGGYTF. The CDR3 DNA reads as TGTGCCAGCGGCGGGCAGGGTGGCTACACCTTC. This chain connects TRBV9 to TRBJ1-2, with D perhaps matching TRBD1 (5 bases). The CDR3 loop spans 11 amino acids. The germline gives CDR1 SGDLS, CDR2 YYNGEE. Between the trimmed V and J ends, which lost 7 bases and 7 bases, there was a span of 11 bases.

The chain uses TRBV2 and TRBJ2-1; 13 positions agree with TRBD2. V lost 7 bases, J lost 4 bases, and 4 bases stayed unmatched. This CDR3 has 15 amino acids. Germline CDR1 and CDR2: SNHLY and FYNNEI. CDR3 in DNA: TGTGCCAGCACCGGACTAGCGGGAGTATACAATGAGCAGTTCTTC. Translated, it gives CASTGLAGVYNEQFF.

The chain combines TRBV19 with TRBJ2-5, with 7 bases fitting TRBD2. With 8 bases clipped from V and 4 bases from J, the junction kept 13 bases outside the gene matches. The germline V gene encodes CDR1 LNHDA and CDR2 SQIVND (reference sequence). The CDR3 has 15 residues. The CDR3 DNA follows: TGTGCCAGTTGTAACAGCGGAGCGGGGCGAGAGACCCAGTACTTC. Protein product: CASCNSGAGRETQYF.

To note about this clone: The sample carries other DNA sequences with the same CDR3. The rearrangement joins TRBV6-5 to TRBJ1-1, with D unclear. Germline CDR1 and CDR2: MNHEY and SVGAGI. The CDR3 runs 13 residues. Trimming removed 3 bases from V and 0 bases from J, with 5 bases in between. The CDR3 nucleotides read TGTGCCAGCAGTTATGAGATGAACACTGAAGCTTTCTTT. Encoded protein: CASSYEMNTEAFF.

V gene TRBV13 combines with J gene TRBJ2-7; D might be TRBD2 (7 bases). The CDR3 runs to 15 residues. Trimming cost V 4 bases and J 2 bases, with 15 bases left between them. Germline V gene sequence: CDR1 PRHDT, CDR2 FYEKMQ (reference sequence). The CDR3 region is CASSSRGGGTYEQYF. CDR3 coding DNA: TGTGCCAGCAGCTCCAGAGGGGGGGGCACCTACGAGCAGTACTTC.

V is TRBV28 and J is TRBJ2-7, with 8 bases that match TRBD1. Germline assignment: CDR1 MDHEN and CDR2 SYDVKM. Trimming removed 3 bases from V and 0 bases from J; junction bases left unmatched: 16. The CDR3 runs 19 residues. CDR3 amino acids: CASSFSVAGGEKNSYEQYF. In DNA, the CDR3 is TGTGCCAGCAGTTTTAGCGTGGCAGGGGGCGAGAAGAACTCCTACGAGCAGTACTTC.

Only one count was recorded for this clone. V and J are TRBV5-1 and TRBJ2-7; D unclear. The CDR3 runs 14 residues. V lost 2 bases and J 6 bases, leaving 15 bases between the germline ends. Germline V gives CDR1 SGHRS, CDR2 YFSETQ. CDR3 residues: CASSLLAPSGEQYF. The CDR3, as DNA: TGCGCCAGCAGCTTACTCGCTCCGTCGGGCGAGCAGTACTTC. The whole variable domain, filled in from reference TRBV5-1 and TRBJ2-7, reads KAGVTQTPRYLIKTRGQQVTLSCSPISGHRSVSWYQQTPGQGLQFLFEYFSETQRNKGNFPGRFSGRQFSNSRSEMNVSTLELGDSALYLCASSLLAPSGEQYFGPGTRLTVT.

V gene TRBV2 combines with J gene TRBJ2-7; possibly TRBD1 for D (5 bases). Germline loops: CDR1 SNHLY, CDR2 FYNNEI. V shed 1 base and J shed 3 bases, with 13 bases lying between them. The CDR3 spans 15 residues. The CDR3, as DNA: TGTGCCAGCAGTGAAGGGGGCAGTCTAGACTACGAGCAGTACTTC. It translates to CASSEGGSLDYEQYF. The full variable domain, with the rest looked up from reference TRBV2 and TRBJ2-7, is EPEVTQTPSHQVTQMGQEVILRCVPISNHLYFYWYRQILGQKVEFLVSFYNNEISEKSEIFDDQFSVERPDGSNFTLKIRSTKLEDSAMYFCASSEGGSLDYEQYFGPGTRLTVT.

The genes are TRBV19 and TRBJ1-5; D is unresolved. Trimming took 3 bases from V and 4 from J, leaving 1 base between them. Looked up from germline, CDR1 is LNHDA and CDR2 is SQIVND (reference sequence). CDR3 length: 11 amino acids. CDR3 amino acids: CASSMNQPQHF. CDR3 sequence (DNA): TGTGCCAGTAGTATGAATCAGCCCCAGCATTTT.

The CDR3 loop is CASRSDRGLKNEQFF. The DNA for the CDR3 is TGTGCCAGCAGATCCGACAGGGGGCTAAAAAATGAGCAGTTCTTC. The chain couples TRBV2 to TRBJ2-1; 10 bases match TRBD1. The J segment lost 7 bases and the V segment lost 6 bases, leaving 9 bases of the junction unmatched. The CDR3 runs to 15 residues. In germline, CDR1 is SNHLY, CDR2 FYNNEI. Full variable domain (rest looked up from reference TRBV2 and TRBJ2-1): EPEVTQTPSHQVTQMGQEVILRCVPISNHLYFYWYRQILGQKVEFLVSFYNNEISEKSEIFDDQFSVERPDGSNFTLKIRSTKLEDSAMYFCASRSDRGLKNEQFFGPGTRLTVL.

The rearrangement links TRBV15 to TRBJ2-5; D perhaps matches TRBD1 (6 bases). Germline V lookup: CDR1 LNHNV, CDR2 YYDKDF (reference sequence). Trimming took off 4 bases at V and 4 bases at J, with 7 bases between the two ends. This CDR3 contains 12 residues. The CDR3 coding sequence is TGTGCCACCAGCAAGGACAGAGAGACCCAGTACTTC. It encodes CATSKDRETQYF.

The rearrangement links TRBV13 to TRBJ1-1, with 9 bases aligning to TRBD1. Trimming at V came to 2 bases and at J to 7 bases, leaving 5 bases not matched to a gene. Germline values: CDR1 PRHDT, CDR2 FYEKMQ (reference sequence). CDR3 length equals 14 residues. The CDR3: CASSLWTGDNEAFF. The CDR3 DNA reads TGTGCCAGCAGCTTATGGACAGGGGATAATGAAGCTTTCTTT. Drawing the rest from reference TRBV13 and TRBJ1-1, the complete variable domain is AAGVIQSPRHLIKEKRETATLKCYPIPRHDTVYWYQQGPGQDPQFLISFYEKMQSDKGSIPDRFSAQQFSDYHSELNMSSLELGDSALYFCASSLWTGDNEAFFGQGTRLTVV.

A few counts support this clone. This chain links TRBV27 with TRBJ1-5; weak D call: TRBD1 (6 bases). Trimming took off 7 bases at V and 9 bases at J, with 19 bases between the two ends. Germline lookup yields CDR1 MNHEY and CDR2 SMNVEV (reference sequence). CDR3 length: 14 residues. The CDR3 sequence is CASTPADSGGPQHF. The CDR3, as DNA: TGTGCCAGCACCCCAGCGGACAGCGGGGGGCCCCAGCATTTT.

Worth noting for this clone: The sample carries other DNA sequences with the same CDR3. The rearrangement joins TRBV5-6 to TRBJ2-7; D is unclear. The CDR3 runs to 12 residues. V shed 3 bases and J shed 0 bases, with 4 bases lying between them. Germline loops: CDR1 SGHDT, CDR2 YYEEEE. DNA for the CDR3: TGTGCCAGCAGCTCCGGCTCCTACGAGCAGTACTTC. This translates into CASSSGSYEQYF.

The rearrangement links TRBV5-4 to TRBJ2-1, with D maybe TRBD2 (6 bases). This CDR3 has 14 residues. V was trimmed by 9 bases and J by 0 bases, leaving 13 bases between them. Germline CDR1 is SGHNT and CDR2 is YYREEE (reference sequence). CDR3 protein: CATHPGSSYNEQFF. The CDR3 nucleotides read TGTGCCACCCACCCCGGGAGCTCCTACAATGAGCAGTTCTTC.

Comments on this clone: This specimen includes other DNA sequences encoding the same CDR3. The rearrangement uses TRBV5-1 and TRBJ2-7; TRBD2 aligns across 7 bases. J lost 1 base, V lost 1 base, and 2 bases had no gene match. CDR1 is SGHRS, CDR2 YFSETQ, per germline. The CDR3 is made up of 14 amino acids. This CDR3 is CASSLYGGSYEQYF. DNA for the CDR3: TGCGCCAGCAGCTTGTACGGGGGGTCCTACGAGCAGTACTTC.